These T cell receptor beta chains were read from a single sample in a study of T cell responses to AZD1222 COVID-19 vaccine. Measured with immunoSEQ multiplex PCR; TCRdb has only the in-frame clones, and not every one. The sample has about 150,000 clones, approximately 91% seen once. Here the sequenced sample was peripheral blood, taken 28 days after the second dose of the MenACWY control vaccine. These receptors were obtained from an adult who received the MenACWY meningococcal vaccine as a control. The CDR3 runs from the conserved cysteine through the conserved F or W.

v_call	j_call	cdr3_aa
TRBV7-2	TRBJ1-1	CASSPAGEAFF
TRBV7-8	TRBJ2-5	CASTQRGQEQETQYF
TRBV6-5	TRBJ1-5	CATVRVANNQPQHF
TRBV11-2	TRBJ2-1	CASSWTSGDNEQFF
TRBV7-6	TRBJ1-5	CASSPFGTGGDQPQHF
TRBV5-1	TRBJ2-2	CASSSIAGNTGELFF
TRBV19	TRBJ1-5	CASSISRNQPQHF
TRBV27	TRBJ1-1	CASSPGNTEAFF
TRBV7-2	TRBJ1-1	CASSSSGRITEAFF
TRBV9	TRBJ2-3	CASSVAPSGASTDTQYF
TRBV7-8	TRBJ1-2	CASSLGSDYGYTF
TRBV3-1/TRBV3-2	TRBJ2-3	CASSQPQGTDTQYF
TRBV12-3/TRBV12-4	TRBJ1-5	CASTLQGRQPQHF
TRBV28	TRBJ1-5	CASSGTAYQPQHF
TRBV15	TRBJ1-6	CATSRGPTGQGSPLHF